The T cell receptor (beta chain) described here comes from a study of circulating CD8 cells and anti-PD-1 response in melanoma. Study information: About 50% of the 13 melanoma patients received first-line anti-PD-1 therapy.

This CDR3 contains 20 residues. Trimming took 1 base from V and 4 from J; bases not matched to a gene: 16. In germline, CDR1 is SGHDN, CDR2 FVKESK. This clonotype ranks as medium-sized. Its antigen is not identified. Live CD3+CD8+TCRalphabeta+ cells were sorted into four subsets by PD-1 and/or TIGIT. TCR libraries were prepared from roughly 15 ng of total RNA with the QIAseq Immune Repertoire TCR panel. Via MiXCR, TCRdb re-called the reads, giving one row per CDR3 protein. The table includes 350 to 450 distinct CDR3 sequences, around 8% detected once. General observations from the study: At M1, fewer than 7% of TRB clonotypes appeared in multiple subsets.

This receptor was identified in a human donor with melanoma. Sequenced here: CD8+ T cells from PBMCs, sampled at baseline or after one month of anti-PD-1 therapy (not recorded which). The chain is built from TRBV14 and TRBJ2-6, with 7 bases lining up with TRBD2. The CDR3 sequence is CASSQVRGKARDPGANVLTF. DNA for the CDR3: TGTGCCAGCAGCCAAGTGCGGGGGAAGGCGCGGGACCCCGGGGCCAACGTCCTGACTTTC.